These 24 T cell receptor beta chains originate from one sample sequenced in a study of HIV-infected patients and healthy controls. About 500 ng RNA was reverse transcribed with alpha and beta constant-region primers. Separate chain-specific third strand synthesis with multiplexing indices produced the alpha and beta libraries. In TCRdb, the 5' RACE reads were re-called with MiXCR into one record per CDR3 protein. The table has 8,100 or so distinct CDR3 sequences, roughly 6.8% seen once. Antiretroviral therapy had run roughly three months, about 14 weeks, before follow-up blood collection. All unsorted peripheral T cells were captured because whole blood was used without fractionation. This specimen was blood, taken during antiretroviral therapy. All receptors derive from an adult with HIV infection.

This clonotype is labeled as medium-sized (0.01 to 0.1%). The library was prepared for alpha chains; this beta chain is a stray read, so its frequency means little. The V gene is TRBV29-1, the J gene TRBJ2-1, with 12 nucleotides matching TRBD2. Trimming at V came to 6 bases and at J to 0 bases, leaving 9 bases not matched to a gene. CDR1 is SQVTM and CDR2 is ANQGSEA in the germline V gene. The CDR3 totals 17 residues. CDR3 coding DNA: TGCAGCGTCTTACTAGCGGGAGGCCGCAGCTCCTACAATGAGCAGTTCTTC. Protein sequence: CSVLLAGGRSSYNEQFF.

This clonotype was observed once. This beta chain appears as a stray read in a library generated for alpha chains; its size is not informative. This chain links TRBV11-2 with TRBJ2-1; D is uncertain. There are 13 residues in the CDR3. CDR1 is SGHAT, CDR2 FQNNGV, per germline. V dropped 0 bases and J dropped 10 bases, with 10 bases sitting between them. The CDR3 DNA sequence: TGTGCCAGCAGCTTAGAACTCAGTCGAGAGCAGTTCTTC. Translating it yields CASSLELSREQFF.

This clonotype was seen ten or more times. Within a library made for alpha chains, this beta chain is off target, and its count is uninformative. The rearrangement joins TRBV11-2 to TRBJ2-1, with 11 positions matching TRBD2. CDR3 length: 19 residues. The germline CDR1 and CDR2 sequences are SGHAT and FQNNGV. Trimming cost V 0 bases and J 3 bases; bases outside gene matches: 10. The CDR3 DNA sequence: TGTGCCAGCAGCTTAGATTACGCTAGCGGGGGGCAGGGCTACAATGAGCAGTTCTTC. The encoded protein is CASSLDYASGGQGYNEQFF. Based on the CDR3 plus reference TRBV11-2 and TRBJ2-1, the full variable domain is EAGVAQSPRYKIIEKRQSVAFWCNPISGHATLYWYQQILGQGPKLLIQFQNNGVVDDSQLPKDRFSAERLKGVDSTLKIQPAKLEDSAVYLCASSLDYASGGQGYNEQFFGPGTRLTVL.

This clonotype was observed at least ten times. This beta chain is an off-target read within a library intended for alpha chains, so its frequency means little. The chain is built from TRBV6-1 and TRBJ2-1, with TRBD2 matching over 13 bases. CDR3 length equals 15 residues. J gave up 7 bases and V 7 bases, and 7 bases lay outside the gene matches. The V gene's germline CDR1 is MNHNS and CDR2 SASEGT. CDR3 in DNA: TGTGCCAGCATCCGGACTAGCGGGAGTAATAATGAGCAGTTCTTC. It is translated as CASIRTSGSNNEQFF.

In its sample, this clonotype is medium-sized. This beta chain slipped into a library made for alpha chains as a stray read, so its size is not meaningful. For the CDR3, the DNA is TGCGCCAGCAGCCCCACAGGGGCTGGGGCCAACGTCCTGACTTTC. This encodes CASSPTGAGANVLTF. The rearrangement links TRBV4-1 to TRBJ2-6; 7 nucleotides match TRBD1. Germline CDR1 and CDR2: MGHRA and YSYEKL. The CDR3 totals 15 residues. The V and J ends lost 4 bases and 2 bases, in that order; junction bases with no gene match: 2.

This clonotype is judged medium-sized. With the library built for alpha chains, this beta chain is off target and its frequency is not meaningful. The CDR3 here is CASSLVGDGTEAFF. CDR3 nucleotides: TGCGCCAGCAGCTTGGTAGGGGACGGCACTGAAGCTTTCTTT. The rearrangement uses TRBV5-1 and TRBJ1-1; perhaps TRBD1 as D (5 bases). The CDR3 runs 14 residues. The V end lost 0 bases, the J end lost 4 bases, and 10 bases lay between the germline ends. The V gene's germline CDR1 is SGHRS and CDR2 YFSETQ.

In its sample, this clonotype was seen many times. This beta chain turned up in a library designed for alpha chains; as an off-target read, its abundance says little. The chain joins TRBV5-1 to TRBJ2-1, with TRBD2 matching over 8 bases. The CDR3 is 13 amino acids. Germline CDR1 and CDR2: SGHRS and YFSETQ. The CDR3 here is CASASGGGGEQFF. The CDR3 DNA reads TGCGCTTCGGCCAGCGGGGGCGGGGGTGAGCAGTTCTTC. The variable domain in full, with the rest retrieved from reference TRBV5-1 and TRBJ2-1, is KAGVTQTPRYLIKTRGQQVTLSCSPISGHRSVSWYQQTPGQGLQFLFEYFSETQRNKGNFPGRFSGRQFSNSRSEMNVSTLELGDSALYLCASASGGGGEQFFGPGTRLTVL.

This clonotype was seen many times. This beta chain represents an off-target read in a library built for alpha chains; its size is of limited meaning. V gene TRBV5-1 combines with J gene TRBJ2-1; D ambiguous. CDR3 size: 15 residues. The V end lost 0 bases, the J end lost 0 bases, and 7 bases lay between the germline ends. In germline, CDR1 is SGHRS, CDR2 YFSETQ. CDR3 DNA sequence: TGCGCCAGCAGCTTGGCTCCCATCTCCTACAATGAGCAGTTCTTC. It specifies CASSLAPISYNEQFF.

This clonotype is medium-sized by share. This beta chain is off target for a library built for alpha chains, so its abundance means little. The chain uses TRBV29-1 and TRBJ2-5, with TRBD2 matching over 7 bases. CDR1 and CDR2 from the germline V gene are SQVTM and ANQGSEA. V was pared by 3 bases and J by 2 bases, with 6 bases of the junction left unmatched. CDR3 length: 14 residues. The chain's CDR3 is CSVDVGSGQETQYF. The CDR3 DNA follows: TGCAGCGTTGATGTGGGTAGCGGGCAAGAGACCCAGTACTTC.

This clonotype was recorded at least ten times. This beta chain came through as a stray read in a library set up for alpha chains, and its size says little. This chain links TRBV2 with TRBJ2-3; 9 bases are a match to TRBD1. CDR1 is SNHLY, CDR2 FYNNEI, per germline. The CDR3 has 15 amino acids. V trimming: 9 bases; J trimming: 4 bases; junction bases outside the gene matches: 11. CDR3 sequence: CARRGPGQGSDTQYF. The CDR3 coding sequence is TGTGCCAGACGAGGACCGGGACAGGGTTCAGATACGCAGTATTTT.

This clonotype is medium-sized (0.01 to 0.1%) within its sample. This beta chain was picked up by a library intended for alpha chains and is off target, so its count carries little meaning. The chain uses TRBV19 and TRBJ2-3, with 10 positions matching TRBD2. In germline, CDR1 is LNHDA, CDR2 SQIVND (reference sequence). The CDR3 extends over 16 amino acids. V lost 5 bases and J lost 4; bases outside the gene matches: 9. Here the CDR3 reads CASSPRSAGGSDTQYF. The CDR3 DNA is TGTGCCAGTAGTCCTCGTTCAGCGGGAGGGTCAGATACGCAGTATTTT.

There are many counts of this clonotype. As an off-target read in a library built for alpha chains, this beta chain has a frequency of little significance. The rearrangement links TRBV12-3 or TRBV12-4 to TRBJ2-3, with D possibly matching TRBD1 (5 bases). The CDR3 is 14 amino acids. The germline V and J ends were trimmed by 5 bases and 2 bases, with 11 bases remaining between them. The CDR3 loop is CASSITGFTDTQYF. CDR3 in DNA: TGTGCCAGCAGTATTACAGGTTTCACAGATACGCAGTATTTT.

In this sample, this clonotype is medium-sized (0.01 to 0.1%). This beta chain turned up in a library designed for alpha chains; as an off-target read, its abundance says little. This chain connects TRBV29-1 to TRBJ2-6; no reliable D call. V was cut by 6 bases and J by 3 bases, with 9 bases left in between. The V gene's germline CDR1 is SQVTM and CDR2 ANQGSEA. The length of the CDR3 is 13 residues. CDR3 sequence (DNA): TGCAGCGTGGGGAATGATGGGGCCAACGTCCTGACTTTC. Translated, it gives CSVGNDGANVLTF. The complete variable domain, with remaining parts taken from reference TRBV29-1 and TRBJ2-6, reads SAVISQKPSRDICQRGTSLTIQCQVDSQVTMMFWYRQQPGQSLTLIATANQGSEATYESGFVIDKFPISRPNLTFSTLTVSNMSPEDSSIYLCSVGNDGANVLTFGAGSRLTVL.

This clonotype has at least ten counts. Found in a library prepared for alpha chains, this beta chain is an off-target read, and its abundance has little meaning. V usage is TRBV29-1 and J usage is TRBJ2-7; D unclear. Germline-derived CDR1 and CDR2 are SQVTM and ANQGSEA. V gave up 0 bases and J gave up 3 bases, with 3 bases separating them. The CDR3 runs to 11 residues. CDR3 amino acids: CSVEDSYEQYF. CDR3 DNA sequence: TGCAGCGTTGAAGACAGCTACGAGCAGTACTTC.

This clonotype was counted ten times or more. Within a library made for alpha chains, this beta chain is off target, and its count is uninformative. The chain has TRBV29-1 and TRBJ2-3; TRBD2 matches 10 bases. V shed 8 bases, J shed 1 base, and the junction held 6 bases outside the gene matches. The CDR3 is 14 amino acids. Germline-derived CDR1 and CDR2 are SQVTM and ANQGSEA. The CDR3 spells CSSSGTSGTDTQYF. CDR3 nucleotide sequence: TGCAGCAGTAGTGGGACTAGCGGCACAGATACGCAGTATTTT.

This clonotype has ten or more counts. Since it is a stray read in a library aimed at alpha chains, this beta chain has a size that is not meaningful. The V call is TRBV5-1, the J call TRBJ2-3; D may match TRBD1 or TRBD2 (6 bases each). Germline-derived CDR1 and CDR2 are SGHRS and YFSETQ. The CDR3 consists of 15 residues. The V gene lost 0 bases and the J gene lost 2 bases, with 10 bases spanning the gap. The CDR3, as DNA: TGCGCCAGCAGCTTGGCGGGGGACAACACAGATACGCAGTATTTT. Protein: CASSLAGDNTDTQYF.

Relative to its sample, this clonotype is medium-sized (0.01 to 0.1%). This beta chain came through as a stray read in a library set up for alpha chains, and its size says little. The rearrangement joins TRBV3-1 to TRBJ1-1, with 10 bases lining up with TRBD1. The CDR3 totals 16 residues. The germline V gene encodes CDR1 LGHDT and CDR2 YNNKEL (reference sequence). The J segment lost 2 bases and the V segment lost 0 bases, leaving 3 bases of the junction unmatched. Written as DNA, the CDR3 is TGTGCCAGCAGCCAAGACTCGACAGGGGGCAACACTGAAGCTTTCTTT. It encodes CASSQDSTGGNTEAFF.

By frequency in the sample, this clonotype is medium-sized (0.01 to 0.1%). The library was prepared for alpha chains; this beta chain is a stray read, so its frequency means little. The chain combines TRBV5-1 with TRBJ2-2; 9 bases are shared with TRBD2. Germline V gives CDR1 SGHRS, CDR2 YFSETQ. V was clipped by 1 base and J by 5 bases; unmatched bases: 6. The CDR3 runs to 16 residues. The CDR3 protein is CASSLPLAGNTGELFF. The CDR3 DNA is TGCGCCAGCAGCTTGCCCCTAGCGGGAAATACCGGGGAGCTGTTTTTT.

This clonotype was counted at least ten times. As an off-target read in a library built for alpha chains, this beta chain has a frequency of little significance. The genes are TRBV9 and TRBJ1-1; the D gene is possibly TRBD1 (5 bases). Germline V gives CDR1 SGDLS, CDR2 YYNGEE. Deletions cut 3 bases from V and 5 bases from J, with 17 bases between. The CDR3 covers 15 residues. CDR3 coding DNA: TGTGCCAGCAGCGCTGGTGGGGGGGTGGGGACTGAAGCTTTCTTT. Translated, it gives CASSAGGGVGTEAFF.

This clonotype qualifies as medium-sized. This beta chain came through as a stray read in a library set up for alpha chains, and its size says little. The chain couples TRBV5-1 to TRBJ2-1, with 8 bases fitting TRBD1. Germline V gene lookup returns CDR1 SGHRS and CDR2 YFSETQ. The J segment lost 7 bases and the V segment lost 7 bases, leaving 16 bases of the junction unmatched. The CDR3 sequence is 16 residues long. Here the CDR3 DNA reads TGCGCCAGCCTCACCCCCCCGGACAGGGATGATAATGAGCAGTTCTTC. As protein: CASLTPPDRDDNEQFF. Complete variable domain (other parts from reference TRBV5-1 and TRBJ2-1): KAGVTQTPRYLIKTRGQQVTLSCSPISGHRSVSWYQQTPGQGLQFLFEYFSETQRNKGNFPGRFSGRQFSNSRSEMNVSTLELGDSALYLCASLTPPDRDDNEQFFGPGTRLTVL.

This clonotype was seen repeatedly, ten times or more. The size of this beta chain means little, since it is a stray read in a library made for alpha chains. The rearrangement links TRBV19 to TRBJ2-7; D might be TRBD1 or TRBD2, each matching 6 bases. Looked up from germline, CDR1 is LNHDA and CDR2 is SQIVND (reference sequence). The CDR3 is 15 residues long. Trimming shortened V by 3 bases and J by 3 bases, and 15 bases separated the two germline ends. The DNA of the CDR3 is TGTGCCAGTAGTATCGGGGGCGCGTACCTCTACGAGCAGTACTTC. Its translation: CASSIGGAYLYEQYF.

In this sample, this clonotype turned up many times. The library was prepared for alpha chains; this beta chain is a stray read, so its frequency means little. This chain uses TRBV6-1 with TRBJ2-7; TRBD1 agrees at 7 bases. CDR3 length equals 12 residues. The V and J ends lost 8 bases and 4 bases, in that order; junction bases with no gene match: 5. CDR1 is MNHNS and CDR2 is SASEGT in the germline V gene. CDR3 amino acids: CASWTGYYEQYF. The CDR3 coding sequence is TGTGCCAGCTGGACAGGTTATTACGAGCAGTACTTC.

This clonotype was counted many times. The size of this beta chain means little, since it is a stray read in a library made for alpha chains. This sequence joins TRBV28 and TRBJ2-3; 13 nucleotides line up with TRBD2. There are 16 residues in the CDR3. The ends lost 6 bases at V and 5 bases at J; junction bases unmatched: 8. Germline CDR1 reads MDHEN; CDR2 reads SYDVKM. The CDR3 sequence: CASSQTSGRPKDTQYF. In DNA, the CDR3 is TGTGCCAGCAGCCAGACTAGCGGGAGGCCGAAAGATACGCAGTATTTT. Filled out from reference TRBV28 and TRBJ2-3, the complete variable domain reads DVKVTQSSRYLVKRTGEKVFLECVQDMDHENMFWYRQDPGLGLRLIYFSYDVKMKEKGDIPEGYSVSREKKERFSLILESASTNQTSMYLCASSQTSGRPKDTQYFGPGTRLTVL.

This clonotype was seen many times. This beta chain is a stray sequence in a library constructed for alpha chains; its clone size is not meaningful. The chain recombines TRBV3-1 with TRBJ2-2; D remains ambiguous. Germline lookup yields CDR1 LGHDT and CDR2 YNNKEL (reference sequence). This CDR3 comprises 14 residues. V lost 4 bases to trimming and J lost 5 bases, with 11 bases between them. CDR3 region: CASSREGRTGELFF. CDR3 DNA sequence: TGTGCCAGCAGCCGGGAAGGCAGGACCGGGGAGCTGTTTTTT. The whole variable domain, filled in from reference TRBV3-1 and TRBJ2-2, reads DTAVSQTPKYLVTQMGNDKSIKCEQNLGHDTMYWYKQDSKKFLKIMFSYNNKELIINETVPNRFSPKSPDKAHLNLHINSLELGDSAVYFCASSREGRTGELFFGEGSRLTVL.